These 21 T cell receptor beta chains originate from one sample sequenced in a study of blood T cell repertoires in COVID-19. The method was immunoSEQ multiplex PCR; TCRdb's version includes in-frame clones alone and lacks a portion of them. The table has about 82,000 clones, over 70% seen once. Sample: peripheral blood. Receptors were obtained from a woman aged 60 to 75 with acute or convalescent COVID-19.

CDR3 sequence: CASRPPRGLAGQFQETQYF. DNA of the CDR3: TGTGCCAGTAGACCGCCGCGGGGATTAGCGGGACAATTCCAAGAGACCCAGTACTTC. The chain employs TRBV19 and TRBJ2-5, with 8 bases aligning to TRBD2. Looked up from germline, CDR1 is LNHDA and CDR2 is SQIVND (reference sequence). The CDR3 is 19 residues long. Losses at the gene ends were 6 bases for V and 1 base for J; bases not matched to a gene: 19.

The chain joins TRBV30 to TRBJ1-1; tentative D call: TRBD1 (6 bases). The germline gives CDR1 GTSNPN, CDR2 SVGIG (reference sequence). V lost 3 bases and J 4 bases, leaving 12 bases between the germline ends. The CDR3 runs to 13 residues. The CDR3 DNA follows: TGTGCCTGGAGGCAGGACAGACGCACTGAAGCTTTCTTT. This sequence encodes CAWRQDRRTEAFF.

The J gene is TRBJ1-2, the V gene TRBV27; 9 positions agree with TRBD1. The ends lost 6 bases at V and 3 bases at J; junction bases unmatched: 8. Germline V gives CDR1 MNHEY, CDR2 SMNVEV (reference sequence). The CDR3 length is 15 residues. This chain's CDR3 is CASRRPGQGDYGYTF. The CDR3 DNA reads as TGTGCCAGCAGAAGACCGGGACAGGGTGACTATGGCTACACCTTC.

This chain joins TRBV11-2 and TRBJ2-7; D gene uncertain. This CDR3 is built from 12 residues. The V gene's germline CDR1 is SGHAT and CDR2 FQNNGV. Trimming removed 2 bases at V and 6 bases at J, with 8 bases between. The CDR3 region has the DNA TGTGCCAGCAGCTTAACTCCTTCCGAGCAGTACTTC. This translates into CASSLTPSEQYF.

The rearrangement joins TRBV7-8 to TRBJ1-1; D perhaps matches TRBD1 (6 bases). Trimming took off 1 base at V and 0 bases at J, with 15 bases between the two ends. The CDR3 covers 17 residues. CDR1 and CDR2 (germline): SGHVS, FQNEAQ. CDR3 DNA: TGTGCCAGCAGCTTAGTTGCCGGGACACCCATGAACACTGAAGCTTTCTTT. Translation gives CASSLVAGTPMNTEAFF.

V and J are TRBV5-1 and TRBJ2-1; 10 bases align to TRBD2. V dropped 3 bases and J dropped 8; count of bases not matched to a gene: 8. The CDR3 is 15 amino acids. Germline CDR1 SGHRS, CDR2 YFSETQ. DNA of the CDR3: TGCGCCAGCAGCTGGGGAGCGGGAGGGGGCGATGAGCAGTTCTTC. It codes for CASSWGAGGGDEQFF.

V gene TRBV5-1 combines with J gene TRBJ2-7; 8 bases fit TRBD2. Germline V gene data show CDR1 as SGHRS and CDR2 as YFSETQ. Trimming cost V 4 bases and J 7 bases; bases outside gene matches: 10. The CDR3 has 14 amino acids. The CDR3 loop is CASSARGGLLEQYF. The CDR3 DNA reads TGCGCCAGCAGCGCCCGGGGGGGGCTGTTAGAGCAGTACTTC.

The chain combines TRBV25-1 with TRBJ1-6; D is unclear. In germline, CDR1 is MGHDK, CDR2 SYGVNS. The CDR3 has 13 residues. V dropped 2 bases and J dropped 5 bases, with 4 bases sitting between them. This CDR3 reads CASSEQNNSPLHF. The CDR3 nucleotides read TGTGCCAGCAGTGAACAAAATAATTCACCCCTCCACTTT.

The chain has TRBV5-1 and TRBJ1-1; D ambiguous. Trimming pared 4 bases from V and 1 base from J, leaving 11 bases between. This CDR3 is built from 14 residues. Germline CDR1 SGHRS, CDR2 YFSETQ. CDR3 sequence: CASSRLTSNTEAFF. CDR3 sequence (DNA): TGCGCCAGCAGCCGTCTGACATCGAACACTGAAGCTTTCTTT.

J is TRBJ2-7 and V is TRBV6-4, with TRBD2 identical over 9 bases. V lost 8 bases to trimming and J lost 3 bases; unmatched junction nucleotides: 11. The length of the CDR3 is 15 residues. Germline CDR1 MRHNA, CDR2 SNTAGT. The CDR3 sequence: CASWGRIAGVYEQYF. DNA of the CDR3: TGTGCCAGCTGGGGGCGGATAGCGGGAGTCTACGAGCAGTACTTC.

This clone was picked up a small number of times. Here the CDR3 DNA reads TGCGCCAGCAGCTTGAGCCGGCAGGGAGGCACCGGGGAGCTGTTTTTT. Amino acid sequence: CASSLSRQGGTGELFF. The chain carries TRBV5-1 and TRBJ2-2; maybe TRBD2 (6 bases). This CDR3 is 16 amino acids long. Germline values: CDR1 SGHRS, CDR2 YFSETQ. V shed 1 base and J shed 4 bases, with 14 bases lying between them.

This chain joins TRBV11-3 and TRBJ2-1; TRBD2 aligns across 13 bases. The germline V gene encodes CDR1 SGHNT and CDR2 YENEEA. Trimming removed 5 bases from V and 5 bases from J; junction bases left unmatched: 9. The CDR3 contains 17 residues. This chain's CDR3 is CASSAGGTSGVNNEQFF. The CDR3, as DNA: TGTGCCAGCAGCGCCGGCGGGACTAGCGGGGTTAACAATGAGCAGTTCTTC.

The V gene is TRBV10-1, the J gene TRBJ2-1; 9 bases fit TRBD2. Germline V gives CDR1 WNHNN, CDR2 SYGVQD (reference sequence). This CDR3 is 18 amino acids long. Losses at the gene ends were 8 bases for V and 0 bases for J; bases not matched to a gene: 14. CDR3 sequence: CASPVSMREGISYNEQFF. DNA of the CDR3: TGCGCCAGCCCAGTGTCTATGCGGGAGGGAATCTCCTACAATGAGCAGTTCTTC.

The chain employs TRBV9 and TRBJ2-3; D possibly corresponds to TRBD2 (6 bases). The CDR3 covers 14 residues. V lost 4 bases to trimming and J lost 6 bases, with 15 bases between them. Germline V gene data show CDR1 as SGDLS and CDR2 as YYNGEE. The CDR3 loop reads CASSPLTGGDTQYF. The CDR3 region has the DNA TGTGCCAGCAGCCCGTTGACTGGGGGGGATACGCAGTATTTT.

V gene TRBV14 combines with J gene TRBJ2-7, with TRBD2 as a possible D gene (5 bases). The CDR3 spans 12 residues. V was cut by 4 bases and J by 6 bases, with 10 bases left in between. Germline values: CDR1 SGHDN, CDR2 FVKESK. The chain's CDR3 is CASSPWESEQYF. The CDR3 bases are TGTGCCAGCAGCCCCTGGGAGAGCGAGCAGTACTTC.

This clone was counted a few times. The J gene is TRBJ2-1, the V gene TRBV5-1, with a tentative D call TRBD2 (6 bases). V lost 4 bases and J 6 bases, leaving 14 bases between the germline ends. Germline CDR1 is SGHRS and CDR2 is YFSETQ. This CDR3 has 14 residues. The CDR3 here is CASSHGTGANEQFF. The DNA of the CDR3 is TGCGCCAGCAGCCACGGGACGGGAGCCAATGAGCAGTTCTTC.

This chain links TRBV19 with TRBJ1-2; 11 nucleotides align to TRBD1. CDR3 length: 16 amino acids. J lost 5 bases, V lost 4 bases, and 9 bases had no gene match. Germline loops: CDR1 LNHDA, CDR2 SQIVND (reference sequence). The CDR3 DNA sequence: TGTGCCAGTAGTACTTCACCGGGACAGGGGGATTATGGCTACACCTTC. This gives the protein CASSTSPGQGDYGYTF.

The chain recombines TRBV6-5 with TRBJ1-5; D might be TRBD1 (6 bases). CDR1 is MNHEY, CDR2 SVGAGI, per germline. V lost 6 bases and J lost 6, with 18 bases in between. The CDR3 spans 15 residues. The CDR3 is CASRRGSTGIQPQHF. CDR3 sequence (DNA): TGTGCCAGCAGGAGAGGAAGTACAGGGATTCAGCCCCAGCATTTT.

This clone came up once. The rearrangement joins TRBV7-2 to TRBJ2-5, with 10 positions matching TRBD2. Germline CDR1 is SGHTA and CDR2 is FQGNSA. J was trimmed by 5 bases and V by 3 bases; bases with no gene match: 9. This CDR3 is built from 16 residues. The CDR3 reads CASSFQSGGAGETQYF. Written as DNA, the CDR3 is TGTGCCAGCAGCTTTCAGAGCGGGGGGGCCGGGGAGACCCAGTACTTC.

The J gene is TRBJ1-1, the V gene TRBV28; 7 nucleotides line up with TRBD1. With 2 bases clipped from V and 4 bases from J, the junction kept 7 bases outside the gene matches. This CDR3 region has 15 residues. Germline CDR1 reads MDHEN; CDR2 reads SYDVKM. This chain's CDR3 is CASSLGGTDITEAFF. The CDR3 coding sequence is TGTGCCAGCAGTTTAGGGGGGACAGATATCACTGAAGCTTTCTTT.

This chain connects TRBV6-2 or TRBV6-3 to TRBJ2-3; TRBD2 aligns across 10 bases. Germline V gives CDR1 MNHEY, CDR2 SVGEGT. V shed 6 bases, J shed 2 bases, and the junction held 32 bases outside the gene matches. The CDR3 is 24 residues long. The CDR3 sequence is CASSPVLAGVDGVSPGLFTDTQYF. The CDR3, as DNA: TGTGCCAGCAGCCCTGTTCTAGCGGGAGTCGACGGGGTGAGCCCGGGCCTGTTCACAGATACGCAGTATTTT.